This TCR beta chain was recorded in a study of T cells in localized non-small cell lung cancer. The data were produced by immunoSEQ multiplex PCR, yet TCRdb's version contains in-frame clones alone and is incomplete. The repertoire holds approximately 47,000 clones, with more than 85% as singletons. With 7 bases clipped from V and 8 bases from J, the junction kept 6 bases outside the gene matches. Germline V gene sequence: CDR1 SGHNT, CDR2 YYREEE (reference sequence). The CDR3 totals 13 residues. The genes are TRBV5-4 and TRBJ1-4, with 9 bases identical to TRBD1. Sequences were derived from PBMCs, sampled before any cancer treatment. The origin of this receptor is a man between 35 and 75 years old with stage II lung adenocarcinoma. Here the CDR3 reads CASSQGAGEKLFF. The CDR3 DNA is TGTGCCAGCTCACAGGGGGCAGGGGAAAAACTGTTTTTT.